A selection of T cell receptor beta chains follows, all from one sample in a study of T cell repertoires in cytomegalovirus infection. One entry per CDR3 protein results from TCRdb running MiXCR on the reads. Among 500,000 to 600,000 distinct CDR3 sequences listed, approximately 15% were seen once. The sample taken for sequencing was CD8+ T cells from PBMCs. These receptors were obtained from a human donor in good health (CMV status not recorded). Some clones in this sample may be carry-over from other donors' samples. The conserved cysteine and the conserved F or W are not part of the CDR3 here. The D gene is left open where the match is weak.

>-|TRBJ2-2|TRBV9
ASSVAATDTGELF
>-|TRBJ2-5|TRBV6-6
ASSYPGEVETQY
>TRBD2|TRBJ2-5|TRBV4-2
ASSQDLAAEQETQY
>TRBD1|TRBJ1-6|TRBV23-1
ARGPGQRIYNSPLH
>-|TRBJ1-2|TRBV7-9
ASSRDGALYGYT
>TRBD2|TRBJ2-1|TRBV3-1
ASSPTGGRGSYNEQF
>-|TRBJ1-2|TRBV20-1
SARDQGIGYGYT
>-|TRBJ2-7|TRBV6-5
ASSYGGMTYEQY
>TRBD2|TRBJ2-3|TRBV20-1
SARSWGTSPTDTQY
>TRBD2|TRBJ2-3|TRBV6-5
ASSGLAGAEPSTDTQY
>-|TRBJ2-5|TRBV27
ASSLGNGGAVETQY
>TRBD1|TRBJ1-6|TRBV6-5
ASSTRGQGELKVYSPLH
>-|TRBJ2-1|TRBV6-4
ASSEGTAMGNEQF
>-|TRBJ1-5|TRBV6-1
ASSVRVGVSNQPQH
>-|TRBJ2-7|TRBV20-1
SAPGIPGETYSEQY
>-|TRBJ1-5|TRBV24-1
ATSPTSSNQPQH
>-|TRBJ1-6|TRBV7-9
ASSLLGDSPLH
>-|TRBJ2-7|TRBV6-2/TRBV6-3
ASSPGGEDYEQY
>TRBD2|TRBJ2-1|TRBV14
ASSQVRLAESSYNEQF
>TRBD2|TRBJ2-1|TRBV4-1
ASSQERGGLNEQL
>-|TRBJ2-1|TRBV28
ASSPSPGLDEQF
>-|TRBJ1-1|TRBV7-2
ASSSLGTFNTEAF
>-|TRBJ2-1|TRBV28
ASSPPVNEQF
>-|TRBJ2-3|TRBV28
ANSGLSTDTQY
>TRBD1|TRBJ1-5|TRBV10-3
AISEPRTGGHSNQPQH
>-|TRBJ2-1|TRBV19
ASTHTWTSSYNEQF
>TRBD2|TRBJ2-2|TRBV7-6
ASSLGTSGVGELF
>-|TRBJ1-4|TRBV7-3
ASSTSGWRLF
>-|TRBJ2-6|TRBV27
ASSPFGANVLT
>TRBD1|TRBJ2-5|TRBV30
AWSNRDRSWETQY
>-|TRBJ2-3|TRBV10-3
AISARTSTDTQY
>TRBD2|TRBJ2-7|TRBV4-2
ASSFAEGGYEQY
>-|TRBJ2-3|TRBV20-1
SARVLGADTQY
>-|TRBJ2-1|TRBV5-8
ASSLALGVYNEQF
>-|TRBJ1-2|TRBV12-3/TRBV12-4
ASSLGRPGYT
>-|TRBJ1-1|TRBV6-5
ASSSFPGTDTEAF
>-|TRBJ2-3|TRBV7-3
ASSLGGFTDTTY
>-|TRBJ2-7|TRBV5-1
ASSLNHYEQY
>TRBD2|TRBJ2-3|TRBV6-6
ASIPTSQFDTQY
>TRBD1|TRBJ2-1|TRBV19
ASSRDRGRDEQF
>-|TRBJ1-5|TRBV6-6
ASSTDGGGNQPQH